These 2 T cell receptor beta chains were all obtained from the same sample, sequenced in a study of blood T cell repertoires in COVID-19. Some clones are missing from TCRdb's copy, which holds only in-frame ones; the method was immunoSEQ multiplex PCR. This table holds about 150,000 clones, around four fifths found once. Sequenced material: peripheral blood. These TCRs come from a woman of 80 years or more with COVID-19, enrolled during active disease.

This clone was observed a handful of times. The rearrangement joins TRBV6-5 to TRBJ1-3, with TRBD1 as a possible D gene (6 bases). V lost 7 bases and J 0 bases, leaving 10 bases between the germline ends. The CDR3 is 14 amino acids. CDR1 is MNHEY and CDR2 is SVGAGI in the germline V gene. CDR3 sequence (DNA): TGTGCCAGCAAACAGGGAGTCTCTGGAAACACCATATATTTT. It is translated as CASKQGVSGNTIYF.

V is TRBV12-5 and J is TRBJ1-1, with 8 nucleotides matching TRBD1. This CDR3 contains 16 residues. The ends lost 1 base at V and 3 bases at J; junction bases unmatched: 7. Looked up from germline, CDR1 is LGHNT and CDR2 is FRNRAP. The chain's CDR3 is CASGLGTGRSHTEAFF. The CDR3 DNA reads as TGTGCTAGTGGTTTGGGGACAGGGAGGTCACACACTGAAGCTTTCTTT.